This T cell receptor beta chain is drawn from a study of beta chain features in type 1 diabetes. Across the study: All samples yielded 107,917,701 examined sorted cells.

Per donor, one heparinised blood draw averaged around 0.12 L. Stem cell-like memory, regulatory, central memory and naive CD4+ cells were sorted via CD45RO/CCR7/CD25/CD127/CD95/CD27. The entirety of the isolated RNA underwent reverse transcription, so expressed TCRB transcripts were sequenced. Produced via immunoSEQ multiplex PCR; TCRdb's table is partial and in-frame only. The repertoire holds about 45,000 clones, with around 52% as singletons. The sample holds a few counts of this clone. Its antigen is currently unknown. Study-level findings and limits: Researchers reported that naive, central memory and Treg TCRB repertoires appeared more similar in patients than in healthy donors.

This clonotype was obtained from a woman aged 18-35 years in good health. Material: Tregs from blood.

The CDR3 loop is CASSRGLAGGPSYTGELFF. DNA for the CDR3: TGTGCCAGCAGCAGGGGGCTAGCGGGAGGGCCCTCGTACACCGGGGAGCTGTTTTTT. V and J are TRBV7-2 and TRBJ2-2; 12 positions agree with TRBD2. Losses at the gene ends were 5 bases for V and 3 bases for J; bases not matched to a gene: 13. The CDR3 sequence is 19 residues long. Germline V lookup: CDR1 SGHTA, CDR2 FQGNSA.